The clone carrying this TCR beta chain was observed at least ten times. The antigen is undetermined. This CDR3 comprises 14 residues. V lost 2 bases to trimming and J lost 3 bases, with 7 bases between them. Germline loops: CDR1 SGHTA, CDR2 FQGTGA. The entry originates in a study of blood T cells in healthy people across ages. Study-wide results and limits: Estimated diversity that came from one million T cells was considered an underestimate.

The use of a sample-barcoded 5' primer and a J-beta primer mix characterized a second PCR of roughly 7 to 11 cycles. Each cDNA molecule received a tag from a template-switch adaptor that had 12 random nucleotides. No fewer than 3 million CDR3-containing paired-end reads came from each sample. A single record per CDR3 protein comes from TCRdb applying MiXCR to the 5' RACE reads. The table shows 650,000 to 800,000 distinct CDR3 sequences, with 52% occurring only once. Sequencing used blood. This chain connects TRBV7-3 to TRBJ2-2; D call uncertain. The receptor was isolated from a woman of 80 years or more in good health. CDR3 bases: TGTGCCAGCAGCTTAGGTGGGGACACCGGGGAGCTGTTTTTT. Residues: CASSLGGDTGELFF. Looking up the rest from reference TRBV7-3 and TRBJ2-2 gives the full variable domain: GAGVSQTPSNKVTEKGKYVELRCDPISGHTALYWYRQSLGQGPEFLIYFQGTGAADDSGLPNDRFFAVRPEGSVSTLKIQRTERGDSAVYLCASSLGGDTGELFFGEGSRLTVL.